The subject of this entry is one T cell receptor beta chain. What this receptor recognizes is not known. No base-level quality is on record; no much larger clone is a single base apart. The record originates from a study of follicular helper T cells after annual influenza vaccination (TCRdb year 2017). With respect to the entire study: Blood was collected on days 0, 7 and 28 after each seasonal influenza vaccination. To study recall of cTfh clones, some subjects were followed across successive annual vaccinations spanning the 2013-2014, 2014-2015 and 2015-2016 seasons. One week after vaccination, a second recruited cohort of approximately twelve subjects (Table S1) displayed a similar ICOS+CD38+ cTfh response. Multi-year samples were available for six subjects, with four spanning two vaccination seasons and two spanning three seasons. Samples from 2013-2014 were cryopreserved, whereas samples from about 2015 were processed immediately after collection. Paper-wide results and their limitations: In evaluating whether influenza clones were enriched, the possibility that the far larger non-cTfh compartments were undersampled could not be ruled out. With successive annual vaccinations, a recurrent oligoclonal ICOS+CD38+ cTfh response was recalled, and this response contained tetramer and AIM influenza-specific clonotypes. Rare clonotypes could not be sampled because productive TCRB sequences were recovered from only 10-20% of the analyzed cells. Day 7 ICOS+CD38+ clones were most often found later in ICOS-CD38- cTfh, suggesting that subset may serve as a memory reservoir. ICOS+CD38+ cTfh clonality correlated with the frequency of that population, and its change correlated with the change in circulating plasmablast frequency.

The CDR3 numbers 16 residues from cysteine through phenylalanine. Just CDR3 DNA is preserved here, 48 bases in frame from base 1. V is cut back by 4 bases and J by 0 bases, with 6 bases in the junction unmatched. CDR1 SGDLS and CDR2 YYNGEE are derived from the germline V gene. The time point label here, explained by the study, means: 2014-2015 season, pre-vaccination. Adults received seasonal inactivated influenza vaccine (Fluvarix), and TCRB sequencing tracked sorted blood CD4 subsets before and after vaccination. To be eligible, subjects had to live in the community and must not have received influenza vaccine in the previous 6 months. Influenza vaccine contraindications, substance abuse, HIV/AIDS, active malignancy, immunomodulatory medication and active illness such as respiratory infection were included among the exclusion criteria. Per time point, between 40 and 100 mL of blood was sampled. PBMC were isolated using Ficoll-Paque PLUS or SepMate separation. As a non-Tfh subset for comparison, CXCR5- memory CD4 T cells were sorted. Before DNA was extracted, the cell subsets were sorted from PBMC using a BD FACS Aria.

The protocol used for the library was the immunoSEQ multiplex PCR assay. Adaptive Biotechnologies handled the TCRB amplification, library preparation, sequencing and preliminary bioinformatics at Survey level resolution. The study's processing was this. Clonality was calculated in R as 1 minus normalized Shannon entropy, and the Gini index was computed with the R package ineq. Overlap score was the summed counts of shared sequences divided by total counts of all sequences in both compared samples. The significance of shared clonotypes was tested with Fisher's exact test, assuming a theoretical repertoire of 10^7 TCRB sequences. Here the immuneACCESS table is served through TCRdb, limited to in-frame sequences with V and J called. Missing clones are a known gap in these copies; in checked studies unresolved V genes cover under half, and the rest lacks a known reason. For V, J and clone size, that table is used; D and trimming come from the DNA. This sample is represented by about 15,000 clones; about 83% of them were singletons. About 0.27% of the sample belongs to the ten largest clones.

The origin of this receptor is an adult who received the influenza vaccine. This chain joins TRBV9 to TRBJ2-3; 9 middle bases align to TRBD2. This material consisted of CXCR5- memory CD4+ T cells sorted from blood, taken on the day of influenza vaccination. Taken with the paper, the label for cell subset or site translates to: CXCR5- memory CD4 T cells. The DNA reads as follows: TGTGCCAGCAGCTTCACGAGCGGGGGGAGCACAGATACGCAGTATTTT. It is translated as CASSFTSGGSTDTQYF.